This TCR beta chain was obtained from a study of blood T cell repertoires in COVID-19. Looking at the study overall: The origin of the acute and convalescent COVID-19 samples was the United States, Italy and Spain. Sources were T cells, B-cell-depleted T cells, or PBMCs; the material itself was cDNA or gDNA.

This CDR3 is built from 16 residues. Germline V gives CDR1 MNHEY, CDR2 SMNVEV (reference sequence). The ends were cut back, 6 bases at V and 5 bases at J, with 20 bases in the middle. Per the authors' pipeline: For nucleated cells, counts were estimated from reference gene primer amplification. Assay: immunoSEQ multiplex PCR; the TCRdb copy retains only in-frame clones and omits some. The V and J calls and clone size are taken from that table; D and trimming were inferred from the DNA. The sample carries some 150,000 clones, approximately 83% recorded once. Seattle cases were enrolled at active infection and followed longitudinally.

The sample taken for sequencing was peripheral blood. V is TRBV27 and J is TRBJ1-5, with unresolved D. This TCR came from a woman aged 55-70 years with COVID-19, enrolled during active disease. CDR3 nucleotide sequence: TGTGCCAGCAGCTACTTGGGAGAGTCCCCACATCAGCCCCAGCATTTT. Translating it yields CASSYLGESPHQPQHF.